This T cell receptor (beta chain) emerged from a study of T cells after posttransplantation cyclophosphamide. In this sample, this clone turned up a few times. On the day of bone marrow donation, the related graft donor provided peripheral blood. Clones were sequenced by immunoSEQ multiplex PCR, and TCRdb holds only the in-frame ones, with some missing. The table shows some 64,000 clones, with about 94% occurring only once. The CDR3 totals 14 residues. Germline V gene lookup returns CDR1 SGDLS and CDR2 YYNGEE. V lost 1 base and J 0 bases, leaving 6 bases between the germline ends. This chain uses TRBV9 with TRBJ2-3; D ambiguous. The clonotype was recovered from a woman aged 25-40 years in good health and a related stem cell transplant donor. The specimen was PBMCs. CDR3 bases: TGTGCCAGCAGCGTAATGTCTAGCACAGATACGCAGTATTTT. Protein sequence: CASSVMSSTDTQYF.